These T cell receptor beta chains were read from a single sample in a study of blood T cell repertoires in COVID-19. Sequencing used immunoSEQ multiplex PCR; TCRdb keeps in-frame clones, though not all of them. The sample holds around 130,000 clones; roughly 90% are singletons and the top ten take 18%. The specimen sequenced was peripheral blood. The receptors were gathered from a man aged 50 or older with active or convalescent COVID-19. The CDR3 runs from the conserved cysteine through the conserved F or W. A D gene is named only where the DNA matches it firmly.

D: .
J: TRBJ2-1
V: TRBV19
CDR3: CASSTRRQDGNEQFF

D: TRBD2
J: TRBJ2-7
V: TRBV7-9
CDR3: CASSLGLAGVVYEQYF

D: TRBD2
J: TRBJ2-3
V: TRBV5-4
CDR3: CASSSPSGGASTDTQYF

D: .
J: TRBJ1-2
V: TRBV5-4
CDR3: CASSYGENGYTF

D: TRBD2
J: TRBJ2-7
V: TRBV5-8
CDR3: CASSLGARGDEQYF

D: .
J: TRBJ1-6
V: TRBV2
CDR3: CASSLFQGAAYNSPLHF

D: TRBD2
J: TRBJ2-3
V: TRBV6-1
CDR3: CASSEPAGGLIGTDTQYF

D: .
J: TRBJ2-1
V: TRBV10-2
CDR3: CASSVVDLADEQFF

D: .
J: TRBJ1-1
V: TRBV2
CDR3: CASRQQGSYTEAFF

D: .
J: TRBJ1-5
V: TRBV6-5
CDR3: CASSSPGGWDQPQHF

D: TRBD2
J: TRBJ2-7
V: TRBV5-4
CDR3: CASSPGGGYEQYF

D: TRBD2
J: TRBJ2-1
V: TRBV28
CDR3: CASSFTGTSGSREQFF

D: TRBD2
J: TRBJ2-7
V: TRBV11-2
CDR3: CASSHSGTEQYF

D: .
J: TRBJ1-4
V: TRBV30
CDR3: CAWSPVGQALRELFF

D: TRBD1
J: TRBJ2-5
V: TRBV19
CDR3: CASSIDLPGQGTRETQYF

D: TRBD1
J: TRBJ2-5
V: TRBV11-3
CDR3: CASSRDSFQETQYF

D: TRBD1
J: TRBJ1-5
V: TRBV5-1
CDR3: CASSPGTGQGQPQHF

D: TRBD1
J: TRBJ2-5
V: TRBV29-1
CDR3: CSVGGQGAGETQYF

D: .
J: TRBJ2-2
V: TRBV11-2
CDR3: CASSLVLGRGTGELFF

D: TRBD1
J: TRBJ1-4
V: TRBV25-1
CDR3: CASSGVGDRAVKLFF

D: .
J: TRBJ1-6
V: TRBV5-6
CDR3: CASSLNIYNSPLHF

D: TRBD1
J: TRBJ1-2
V: TRBV28
CDR3: CASRKPGQGFGYTF

D: .
J: TRBJ1-3
V: TRBV30
CDR3: CAWRRGVGNTIYF

D: TRBD2
J: TRBJ2-3
V: TRBV23-1
CDR3: CASSRSGSRTDTQYF

D: TRBD2
J: TRBJ2-7
V: TRBV7-9
CDR3: CASIGTSGYEQYF

D: TRBD2
J: TRBJ2-3
V: TRBV5-1
CDR3: CASSLALAGGPDTQYF

D: TRBD2
J: TRBJ2-7
V: TRBV14
CDR3: CASSQTSGSSYEQYF

D: TRBD1
J: TRBJ1-1
V: TRBV10-3
CDR3: CAISEPTGRTEAFF

D: .
J: TRBJ2-3
V: TRBV19
CDR3: CATKGGRITDTQYF

D: .
J: TRBJ1-5
V: TRBV19
CDR3: CASTPGGGSNQPQHF

D: .
J: TRBJ2-1
V: TRBV4-2
CDR3: CASSQEASEYNEQFF

D: TRBD1
J: TRBJ2-5
V: TRBV5-4
CDR3: CASSLEGGAYETQYF

D: TRBD1
J: TRBJ1-2
V: TRBV7-2
CDR3: CASSLGTGYGYTF